This T cell receptor (beta chain) is drawn from a study of control samples from healthy donors and cancer patients. Assay: immunoSEQ multiplex PCR; the TCRdb copy retains only in-frame clones and omits some. Of roughly 93,000 clones in the sample, roughly 91% were seen once. The ends lost 5 bases at V and 2 bases at J; junction bases unmatched: 7. CDR3 length equals 18 residues. The germline V gene encodes CDR1 SGHTA and CDR2 FQGTGA. The sequencing input was PBMCs. The genes are TRBV7-3 and TRBJ2-3; TRBD2 aligns across 16 bases. The clonotype comes from a woman aged 45-59 years with colorectal cancer. This CDR3 is CASSPIGTSGGDTDTQYF. The CDR3 region has the DNA TGTGCCAGCAGCCCGATTGGGACTAGCGGGGGGGACACAGATACGCAGTATTTT.